Presented here are 25 T cell receptor beta chains from one specimen sequenced in a study of T cells in Graves' hyperthyroidism and ophthalmopathy. Amplification of TCR beta CDR3 regions was performed using RNA transcripts as template. An initial round of RT-PCR targeting the TCR CDR3 relied on the HTBI primer set. From the multiplex PCR reads, TCRdb called clonotypes with MiXCR, one entry per CDR3 protein. The sample has 250,000 to 300,000 distinct CDR3 sequences, about an eighth seen once. Input material: blood. These receptors all stem from a woman younger than 45 with Graves' hyperthyroidism that later progressed to Graves' ophthalmopathy.

There are many counts of this clonotype. The genes are TRBV7-2 and TRBJ2-7; D is tentatively TRBD1 or TRBD2 (5 bases each). The germline V gene has CDR1 SGHTA and CDR2 FQGNSA. Trimming stripped 4 bases from V and 7 bases from J, with 17 bases between. The CDR3 has 14 residues. In DNA, the CDR3 is TGTGCCAGCAGCTGGATCCTCGGGGCGTCAGAGCAGTACTTC. This sequence encodes CASSWILGASEQYF.

This clonotype was detected many times. V gene TRBV12-3 or TRBV12-4 combines with J gene TRBJ2-5; a weak D match, TRBD2 (6 bases). The CDR3 consists of 14 residues. The V and J ends lost 3 bases and 4 bases respectively, with 12 bases between them. For the CDR3, the DNA is TGTGCCAGCAGTTTCTCGCGGGGAGCAGAGACCCAGTACTTC. The encoded protein is CASSFSRGAETQYF.

In its sample, this clonotype was seen many times. The chain carries TRBV27 and TRBJ2-3; 12 nucleotides align to TRBD2. Per germline, CDR1 MNHEY and CDR2 SMNVEV (reference sequence). V shed 8 bases, J shed 6 bases, and the junction held 12 bases outside the gene matches. The CDR3 extends over 16 amino acids. The CDR3 DNA sequence: TGTGCCAGCGGAGGCTCTGGACTAGCGGGACCCGATACGCAGTATTTT. Its translation: CASGGSGLAGPDTQYF.

V and J are TRBV5-6 and TRBJ1-1, with 7 bases aligning to TRBD1. The CDR3 extends over 16 amino acids. V was pared by 4 bases and J by 0 bases, with 9 bases of the junction left unmatched. Germline CDR1 is SGHDT and CDR2 is YYEEEE. Here the CDR3 DNA reads TGTGCCAGCAGCGGGCTAGGGGGCCCCTTGAACACTGAAGCTTTCTTT. Translated, it gives CASSGLGGPLNTEAFF. The full variable domain, completed using reference TRBV5-6 and TRBJ1-1, is DAGVTQSPTHLIKTRGQQVTLRCSPKSGHDTVSWYQQALGQGPQFIFQYYEEEERQRGNFPDRFSGHQFPNYSSELNVNALLLGDSALYLCASSGLGGPLNTEAFFGQGTRLTVV.

This clonotype came up a few times. The chain links TRBV30 to TRBJ1-5, with D unclear. Germline V CDR1 and CDR2: GTSNPN, SVGIG (reference sequence). V was trimmed by 0 bases and J by 9 bases, leaving 15 bases between them. The CDR3 runs to 14 residues. The CDR3 sequence: CAWSVLVGSGPQHF. CDR3 DNA: TGTGCCTGGAGTGTACTTGTTGGATCGGGGCCCCAGCATTTT.

V and J are TRBV5-1 and TRBJ2-2; D may be TRBD1 or TRBD2 (5 bases each). The CDR3 contains 16 residues. CDR1 and CDR2 from the germline V gene are SGHRS and YFSETQ. Trimming cost V 0 bases and J 2 bases, with 11 bases left between them. CDR3 in DNA: TGCGCCAGCAGCTTGGTCGGGGACCGAAACACCGGGGAGCTGTTTTTT. Translation: CASSLVGDRNTGELFF.

This clonotype was recorded a few times. The rearrangement joins TRBV9 to TRBJ2-7; D gene uncertain. The V gene's germline CDR1 is SGDLS and CDR2 YYNGEE. The CDR3 is made up of 15 amino acids. V was trimmed by 1 base and J by 4 bases, leaving 15 bases between them. The chain's CDR3 is CASSVQADLTYEQYF. CDR3 nucleotides: TGTGCCAGCAGCGTACAGGCGGACCTGACATACGAGCAGTACTTC.

This clonotype was counted many times. This sequence joins TRBV6-2 or TRBV6-3 and TRBJ2-1; no reliable D call. The CDR3 has 14 amino acids. In germline, CDR1 is MNHEY, CDR2 SVGEGT. Deletions cut 7 bases from V and 0 bases from J, with 10 bases between. The CDR3 DNA is TGTGCCAGCAACCTAGGAAGCTCCTACAATGAGCAGTTCTTC. Translating it yields CASNLGSSYNEQFF.

The chain is built from TRBV7-2 and TRBJ2-5; the D gene is possibly TRBD2 (5 bases). The CDR3 totals 12 residues. Germline V gene data show CDR1 as SGHTA and CDR2 as FQGNSA. V dropped 6 bases and J dropped 6 bases, with 11 bases sitting between them. The CDR3 nucleotides are TGTGCCAGCAGTAGCGACTTGAAGACCCAGTACTTC. It is translated as CASSSDLKTQYF.

As DNA, the CDR3 is TGTGCCAGCAGCGACCAGGGGGAGGAGCTGTTTTTT. Protein: CASSDQGEELFF. This chain connects TRBV9 to TRBJ2-2; 7 bases are a match to TRBD1. This CDR3 is 12 amino acids long. V trimming: 3 bases; J trimming: 10 bases; junction bases outside the gene matches: 3. Germline V gene sequence: CDR1 SGDLS, CDR2 YYNGEE.

The J gene is TRBJ2-7, the V gene TRBV27; the match to TRBD1 covers 12 bases. CDR3 length: 15 residues. CDR1 MNHEY and CDR2 SMNVEV come from the germline V gene (reference sequence). V gave up 4 bases and J gave up 5 bases; unmatched junction bases: 6. The CDR3 reads CASSSLGTGGHEQYF. DNA of the CDR3: TGTGCCAGCAGTTCGCTGGGGACAGGGGGCCACGAGCAGTACTTC.

The rearrangement joins TRBV6-5 to TRBJ2-7, with 7 positions matching TRBD1. V trimming: 0 bases; J trimming: 5 bases; junction bases outside the gene matches: 1. The germline V gene has CDR1 MNHEY and CDR2 SVGAGI. The CDR3 is 13 residues long. This CDR3 reads CASSYSQGDEQYF. The CDR3 bases are TGTGCCAGCAGTTACTCTCAGGGGGACGAGCAGTACTTC.

Ten or more counts support this clonotype. As DNA, the CDR3 is TGTGCCAGCAGCCCTCCACCTTGGGGACCTCGGGATACTGAGCAGTTCTTC. Amino acid sequence: CASSPPPWGPRDTEQFF. The rearrangement uses TRBV11-2 and TRBJ2-1, with D possibly called TRBD1 or TRBD2 (5 bases each). V lost 5 bases, J lost 9 bases, and 26 bases lay in between. The CDR3 totals 17 residues. Germline-derived CDR1 and CDR2 are SGHAT and FQNNGV.

This clonotype occurred many times. The chain carries TRBV7-8 and TRBJ2-7, with TRBD2 as a possible D gene (5 bases). V was clipped by 0 bases and J by 2 bases, with 5 bases between them. The CDR3 runs to 13 residues. CDR1 and CDR2 from the germline V gene are SGHVS and FQNEAQ. The CDR3 DNA follows: TGTGCCAGCAGCTTAGCTAGCGCCTACGAGCAGTACTTC. Translating gives CASSLASAYEQYF.

This clonotype appeared many times. This chain connects TRBV28 to TRBJ2-7, with 7 bases lining up with TRBD2. Germline assignment: CDR1 MDHEN and CDR2 SYDVKM. Trimming at V came to 0 bases and at J to 0 bases, leaving 5 bases not matched to a gene. CDR3 length equals 16 residues. Written as DNA, the CDR3 is TGTGCCAGCAGTTTATGGTCAGCGGGGTTCTCCTACGAGCAGTACTTC. This translates into CASSLWSAGFSYEQYF.

This clonotype was seen many times. The genes are TRBV7-2 and TRBJ2-3; 11 bases are shared with TRBD2. V lost 5 bases, J lost 3 bases, and 4 bases stayed unmatched. In germline, CDR1 is SGHTA, CDR2 FQGNSA. This CDR3 has 15 amino acids. The CDR3 reads CASSGGTSGTDTQYF. The CDR3 nucleotides are TGTGCCAGCAGCGGAGGGACTAGCGGTACAGATACGCAGTATTTT.

This clonotype was picked up many times. The chain is built from TRBV27 and TRBJ2-6; D uncertain. This CDR3 contains 15 residues. Trimming took 6 bases from V and 0 from J, leaving 9 bases between them. Germline V CDR1 and CDR2: MNHEY, SMNVEV (reference sequence). The CDR3 nucleotides read TGTGCCAGCAGCGGACGGTACTCTGGGGCCAACGTCCTGACTTTC. Amino acid sequence: CASSGRYSGANVLTF.

As concerns this clonotype: This sequence may be a read error, since a much larger clone differs from it by one base. J is TRBJ1-5 and V is TRBV12-3 or TRBV12-4, with 7 bases aligning to TRBD1. Germline trimming cut 1 base from V and 1 base from J; bases unmatched to any gene: 10. The CDR3 covers 18 residues. CDR3 sequence (DNA): TGTGCCAGCAGTTTAGGCCCGTTTGGACAGGCAAGCAATCAGCCCCAGCATTTT. Translation gives CASSLGPFGQASNQPQHF.

This clonotype was detected ten times or more. The chain carries TRBV10-3 and TRBJ2-5; no clear D gene. Germline V lookup: CDR1 ENHRY, CDR2 SYGVKD. Trimming removed 7 bases from V and 4 bases from J, with 16 bases in between. The CDR3 runs 14 residues. CDR3 region: CAIMQPPVGETQYF. In DNA, the CDR3 is TGTGCCATCATGCAGCCCCCGGTGGGAGAGACCCAGTACTTC.

A remark on this clonotype: A junction end diverges from the germline sequence, so it may reflect a read error. The genes are TRBV10-3 and TRBJ2-3; D is undetermined. Per the germline V gene, CDR1 is ENHRY and CDR2 is SYGVKD. The CDR3 is made up of 13 amino acids. As DNA, the CDR3 is TGTGCCATCAGTGAGTCATCGGCAGATACGCAGTCTTTT. Translating it yields CAISESSADTQSF.

The V gene is TRBV29-1, the J gene TRBJ1-4; D not resolved. This CDR3 spans 12 amino acids. The V end was cut by 1 base, the J end by 8 bases, with 8 bases between. Germline lookup yields CDR1 SQVTM and CDR2 ANQGSEA. CDR3 amino acids: CSVEAREEKLFF. In DNA, the CDR3 is TGCAGCGTTGAAGCTCGGGAGGAAAAACTGTTTTTT.

This clonotype has at least ten counts. J is TRBJ1-2 and V is TRBV7-2; maybe TRBD1 (6 bases). This CDR3 has 16 amino acids. Trimming left V 3 bases short and J 2 bases short, with 16 bases between. Germline V CDR1 and CDR2: SGHTA, FQGNSA. The CDR3 DNA is TGTGCCAGCAGCTTGGGAGGGACACTGCAAAACTATGGCTACACCTTC. Translation: CASSLGGTLQNYGYTF.

V is TRBV28 and J is TRBJ2-1; 9 bases are shared with TRBD2. CDR1 is MDHEN and CDR2 is SYDVKM in the germline V gene. The junction had 17 bases not matched to a gene; V was cut back by 8 bases and J by 9 bases. The CDR3 runs 16 residues. The DNA for the CDR3 is TGTGCCAGCTGGCGGGAGGGCCTGGGGGGAAGGGTTGAGCAGTTCTTC. As protein: CASWREGLGGRVEQFF.

In its sample, this clonotype was seen many times. V and J are TRBV28 and TRBJ1-4; D not certain. Per germline, CDR1 MDHEN and CDR2 SYDVKM. This CDR3 comprises 17 residues. V shed 1 base and J shed 5 bases, with 17 bases lying between them. CDR3 amino acids: CASSLYPPRPPNEKLFF. CDR3 DNA: TGTGCCAGCAGTTTATATCCGCCGAGGCCTCCGAATGAAAAACTGTTTTTT.

Many counts were recorded for this clonotype. The rearrangement joins TRBV13 to TRBJ2-7; D gene uncertain. Trimming took off 4 bases at V and 0 bases at J, with 4 bases between the two ends. The germline gives CDR1 PRHDT, CDR2 FYEKMQ (reference sequence). The length of the CDR3 is 12 residues. The CDR3 nucleotides are TGTGCCAGCAGCTATCGCTCCTACGAGCAGTACTTC. It translates to CASSYRSYEQYF.